This TCR beta chain was sequenced for a study of OX40 agonist ivuxolimab in advanced cancers. In regard to this clone: The antigen is unknown.

The CDR3 runs to 11 residues. Trimming took 7 bases from V and 6 from J, leaving 8 bases between them. CDR1 is MNHEY, CDR2 SVGAGI, per germline. The protocol was immunoSEQ multiplex PCR, while the TCRdb copy is restricted to in-frame clones and leaves out a portion. The profile shows tens of thousands of clones, roughly 82% of them singletons. Study-level results: On average, a greater number of expanded clones characterised CD8+ T cells relative to CD4+.

The receptor was isolated from an adult with an advanced solid tumor such as melanoma, head and neck, liver or kidney cancer. The chain carries TRBV6-5 and TRBJ2-3; D is perhaps TRBD2 (5 bases). This sample comprised CD4+ or CD8+ T cells sorted from blood, obtained in a trial of the OX40 agonist ivuxolimab. The CDR3 sequence: CASKRRDTQYF. CDR3 bases: TGTGCCAGCAAACGGAGGGATACGCAGTATTTT.